This T cell receptor (beta chain) was sequenced for a study of T cell repertoires in cytomegalovirus infection. The wider study: In the study, CMV epitopes included recently identified HLA-C-restricted and well-studied HLA-B-restricted ones. Through public TCR beta signatures, both CMV infection and matching HLA type were indicated.

V lost 4 bases, J lost 4 bases, and 15 bases lay in between. This CDR3 region has 15 residues. General observations from the study: CMV carriers with the relevant HLA were identified by cumulative public TCR beta family frequency. It was HLA-C-restricted CMV-specific TCR beta clonotypes that dominated the response ex vivo.

TCRdb reprocessed the reads via MiXCR and lists one record per CDR3 protein. The repertoire holds approximately 730,000 distinct CDR3 sequences, with about 29% as singletons. This clonotype was recorded many times. The target antigen is unknown. V usage is TRBV12-3 or TRBV12-4 and J usage is TRBJ2-3; no definite D call. This receptor was identified in a human donor in good health (CMV status not recorded). Some clones in this sample may be carry-over from other donors' samples. Sequencing used cultured CD8+ T cells from PBMCs, obtained from culture after CMV antigen stimulation. CDR3 in DNA: TGTGCCAGCAGTTCCCCCTTTAAGGACGCAGATACGCAGTATTTT. This encodes CASSSPFKDADTQYF.